This T cell receptor (beta chain) is from a study of cytomegalovirus exposure and HLA in healthy donors. Points from the study as a whole: Only CMV serostatus was available as immune exposure information.

Amplification used 60 Vbeta primers and 13 Jbeta primers. Generated by immunoSEQ multiplex PCR, the TCRdb table keeps only in-frame clones and is missing some. Found here are around 100,000 clones, about 7.6% of them singletons; the top ten hold roughly 2%. A few counts support this clone. Its target is unknown. Germline V gene lookup returns CDR1 SEHNR and CDR2 FQNEAQ (reference sequence). CDR3 length: 17 residues. J gave up 0 bases and V 5 bases, and 9 bases lay outside the gene matches. The receptor's source is a man aged 45-65 years in good health and CMV-seronegative. The J gene is TRBJ1-2, the V gene TRBV7-9, with 10 bases aligning to TRBD1. Source material: PBMCs. This chain's CDR3 is CASSKAGTGATNYGYTF. The CDR3, as DNA: TGTGCCAGCAGCAAAGCGGGGACAGGGGCGACTAACTATGGCTACACCTTC.